Listed below are T cell receptor beta chains from one sample, sequenced in a study of coeliac disease. Generated by immunoSEQ multiplex PCR, the TCRdb table keeps only in-frame clones and is missing some. In the table there are roughly 6,500 clones, approximately 66% of which are singletons. Specimen: lamina propria lymphocytes from the gut. These receptors were collected from a man aged 50-59 years with active celiac disease. The CDR3 runs from the conserved cysteine through the conserved F or W. Each record gives: CDR3 protein, CDR3 DNA, V gene, D gene, J gene, clone size. A D gene is named only where the DNA matches it firmly. Expanded clones get a size class; other rows say once, few or many, or leave the size out.

CDR3: CASSTSGLAYQETQYF
DNA: TGCGCCAGCAGCACCTCGGGACTAGCTTACCAAGAGACCCAGTACTTC
V: TRBV5-1
D: TRBD2
J: TRBJ2-5
size: once

CDR3: CARSFAGPYNEQFF
DNA: TGTGCCAGAAGCTTCGCGGGACCGTACAATGAGCAGTTCTTC
V: TRBV5-3
D: NA
J: TRBJ2-1
size: NA

CDR3: CASSFPGDSKYNEQFF
DNA: TGTGCCAGCAGCTTCCCGGGGGACAGCAAATACAATGAGCAGTTCTTC
V: TRBV11-2
D: NA
J: TRBJ2-1
size: NA

CDR3: CASSWAIVSGNTIYF
DNA: TGTGCCAGCAGCTGGGCTATAGTCTCTGGAAACACCATATATTTT
V: TRBV7-9
D: NA
J: TRBJ1-3
size: NA

CDR3: CASSLRGQPQHF
DNA: TGTGCCAGCAGTTTAAGGGGTCAGCCCCAGCATTTT
V: TRBV28
D: NA
J: TRBJ1-5
size: NA

CDR3: CSVADSSNEKLFF
DNA: TGCAGCGTGGCAGACAGCTCTAATGAAAAACTGTTTTTT
V: TRBV29-1
D: NA
J: TRBJ1-4
size: NA

CDR3: CASRRDYADREQFF
DNA: TGTGCCAGCAGAAGGGACTACGCTGACAGGGAGCAGTTCTTC
V: TRBV6-5
D: NA
J: TRBJ2-1
size: NA

CDR3: CASSQDQGGNYGYTF
DNA: TGCGCCAGCAGCCAAGATCAAGGAGGGAACTATGGCTACACCTTC
V: TRBV4-1
D: NA
J: TRBJ1-2
size: NA

CDR3: CASSLTETQYF
DNA: TGTGCCAGCAGCTTAACTGAGACCCAGTACTTC
V: TRBV11-1
D: NA
J: TRBJ2-5
size: NA

CDR3: CASSARGHQDNYGYTF
DNA: TGTGCCAGCAGCGCAAGGGGACACCAGGATAACTATGGCTACACCTTC
V: TRBV7-9
D: NA
J: TRBJ1-2
size: NA

CDR3: CASSDGVADQETQYF
DNA: TGTGCCAGCAGCGATGGTGTAGCGGACCAAGAGACCCAGTACTTC
V: TRBV11-2
D: NA
J: TRBJ2-5
size: NA

CDR3: CASSEYRGNTIYF
DNA: TGCGCCAGCAGTGAATACAGAGGAAACACCATATATTTT
V: TRBV10-1
D: NA
J: TRBJ1-3
size: NA

CDR3: CASSLGGQLNTEAFF
DNA: TGTGCCAGCAGCTTAGGAGGTCAGCTGAACACTGAAGCTTTCTTT
V: TRBV11-2
D: NA
J: TRBJ1-1
size: few

CDR3: CASSYHRGGTEAFF
DNA: TGTGCCAGCAGTTACCACAGGGGCGGGACTGAAGCTTTCTTT
V: TRBV6-5
D: TRBD1
J: TRBJ1-1
size: NA

CDR3: CASSRTGDSNQPQHF
DNA: TGCGCCAGCAGCCGGACAGGGGATAGCAATCAGCCCCAGCATTTT
V: TRBV5-1
D: TRBD1
J: TRBJ1-5
size: once

CDR3: CASSLASRETQYF
DNA: TGTGCCAGCAGCTTGGCTAGCAGAGAGACCCAGTACTTC
V: TRBV5-5
D: NA
J: TRBJ2-5
size: NA